Shown below are 10 T cell receptor delta chains from a single sample sequenced in a study of γδ T cells in repeated Plasmodium falciparum infection. TCRdb re-called the multiplex PCR reads through CATT. Among around 82,000 delta-chain clones listed, 1.4% were seen once. Gammadelta T cells were flow-sorted from PBMC into Vgamma9/Vdelta2+ and Vdelta2-negative populations for bulk analysis. The sequencing sample was made of gamma-delta T cells from blood. The source is a pool of human donors (malaria-infected and uninfected, not separated).

This clone was detected a few times. This probably arose from a read error, given a far larger clone one base away. This CDR3 is also generated by other DNA sequences in the sample. The chain couples TRDV2 to TRDJ3; 12 bases are shared with TRDD3. The germline CDR1 and CDR2 sequences are GEAIGNYY and EKD. J lost 3 bases, V lost 0 bases, and 8 bases had no gene match. CDR3 length equals 20 residues. Written as DNA, the CDR3 is TGTGCCTGTGACACCTATCCTGGGGGATACGCGAACTGGGACACCCGACAGATGTTTTTC. This translates into CACDTYPGGYANWDTRQMFF.

Only a few counts were recorded for this clone. The protein that TCRdb holds for this DNA derives from a much larger clone and differs from the translated DNA at residue 9, which likely indicates a read error; the protein shown here is translated from the DNA. The V call is TRDV1, the J call TRDJ1, with 10 bases identical to TRDD3. No J gene was available from TCRdb, and it was assigned here by a germline match of the DNA. The CDR3 has 24 amino acids. Germline assignment: CDR1 TSWWSYY and CDR2 QGS. V lost 0 bases to trimming and J lost 0 bases; unmatched junction nucleotides: 25. The CDR3 coding sequence is TGTGCTCTTGGGGAACTGGGCAGTCAGGTACCCTTCATTACTGGGGGATCCCACACCGATAAACTCATCTTT. It translates to CALGELGSQVPFITGGSHTDKLIF.

This clone has more than one count but fewer than ten. This DNA translates differently at residue 6 from the TCRdb protein, which is that of a much larger clone; a read error is likely, and the protein shown is the DNA's own translation. This chain links TRDV2 with TRDJ3; D ambiguous. The J gene was missing in TCRdb and was found by matching the end of the DNA to germline. Between the trimmed V and J ends, which lost 0 bases and 0 bases, there was a span of 11 bases. Germline CDR1 reads GEAIGNYY; CDR2 reads EKD. The CDR3 is 18 residues long. The CDR3 here is CACDTSWTNSWDTRQMFF. In DNA, the CDR3 is TGTGCCTGTGACACCAGTTGGACCAACTCCTGGGACACCCGACAGATGTTTTTC.

This clone was detected only a few times. This probably arose from a read error, given a far larger clone one base away. Other DNA variants within this sample encode the same CDR3. V and J are TRDV2 and TRDJ1; 7 positions agree with TRDD3. TCRdb gives no J gene; it was assigned here by matching the DNA to germline. The germline V gene has CDR1 GEAIGNYY and CDR2 EKD. CDR3 size: 16 residues. The CDR3 bases are TGCGCCTGTGACCCCCTGGGTGTACTGGGGTCCGATAAACTCATCTTT. Translation gives CACDPLGVLGSDKLIF.

Many counts were recorded for this clone. J is TRDJ1 and V is TRDV1; 7 nucleotides agree with TRDD3. The germline CDR1 and CDR2 sequences are TSWWSYY and QGS. This CDR3 contains 19 residues. J lost 3 bases, V lost 5 bases, and 21 bases had no gene match. The CDR3 is CALGLPGRWGTPWSDKLIF. CDR3 in DNA: TGTGCTCTTGGGCTCCCAGGGAGGTGGGGGACCCCCTGGTCCGATAAACTCATCTTT.

This clone appeared many times. This chain joins TRDV1 and TRDJ1, with 7 positions matching TRDD3. CDR3 length: 23 amino acids. Germline trimming cut 1 base from V and 0 bases from J; bases unmatched to any gene: 26. Germline-derived CDR1 and CDR2 are TSWWSYY and QGS. CDR3 nucleotide sequence: TGTGCTCTTGGGGAACCCACGTTCTGGACTCAGGGGGATTTCCAACTCTACACCGATAAACTCATCTTT. Translating gives CALGEPTFWTQGDFQLYTDKLIF.

With respect to this clone: For this DNA, TCRdb reports the protein of a much larger clone, which diverges at residue 10, most likely from a read error; the protein presented here is translated directly from the DNA. The genes are TRDV2 and TRDJ3; D remains ambiguous. TCRdb carries no J gene annotation; the J gene was assigned here by matching the DNA with germline. The CDR3 has 19 residues. V gave up 0 bases and J gave up 0 bases, with 14 bases separating them. Germline CDR1 and CDR2: GEAIGNYY and EKD. CDR3 residues: CACDTPPHNGSWDTRQMFF. In nucleotides, the CDR3 is TGTGCCTGTGACACCCCACCCCACAACGGCTCCTGGGACACCCGACAGATGTTTTTC.

In regard to this clone: TCRdb assigns this DNA the protein of a much larger clone, which departs from its translation at residue 21; this likely reflects a read error, and the protein shown comes from translating the DNA. The V gene reported is TRDV1; the J gene is uncalled; TRDD3 was called by the table and not checked on the DNA. The CDR3 has 23 amino acids. Germline V gives CDR1 TSWWSYY, CDR2 QGS. The CDR3 region has the DNA TGTGCTCTTGGGGAACTACCCTGCCTTCCCAAGACTCTCTGGGGGACCCCTCCCGATAAACGCATCTTT. This sequence encodes CALGELPCLPKTLWGTPPDKRIF.

This clone ranks as medium-sized. Other nucleotide sequences in the sample specify the same CDR3. The V call is TRDV1, the J call TRDJ1; no clear D gene. Trimming took 4 bases from V and 1 from J, leaving 10 bases between them. Germline CDR1 is TSWWSYY and CDR2 is QGS. The length of the CDR3 is 14 residues. CDR3 loop: CALGVIRSTDKLIF. CDR3 DNA: TGTGCTCTTGGGGTCATCAGGTCCACCGATAAACTCATCTTT.

There are a few counts of this clone. The translation of this DNA and the TCRdb protein of a much larger clone differ at residue 7, probably owing to a read error; the protein shown here is translated from the DNA. The gene calls are TRDV1 and TRDJ2, with D unresolved. TCRdb supplies no J gene; here it was assigned by aligning the nucleotide sequence to germline. This CDR3 is built from 15 residues. Trimming shortened V by 4 bases and J by 0 bases, and 9 bases separated the two germline ends. CDR1 is TSWWSYY, CDR2 QGS, per germline. In DNA form, the CDR3 reads TGTGCTCTTGGGGCCCAGCGCGCTTTGACAGCACAACTCTTCTTT. Its translation: CALGAQRALTAQLFF.